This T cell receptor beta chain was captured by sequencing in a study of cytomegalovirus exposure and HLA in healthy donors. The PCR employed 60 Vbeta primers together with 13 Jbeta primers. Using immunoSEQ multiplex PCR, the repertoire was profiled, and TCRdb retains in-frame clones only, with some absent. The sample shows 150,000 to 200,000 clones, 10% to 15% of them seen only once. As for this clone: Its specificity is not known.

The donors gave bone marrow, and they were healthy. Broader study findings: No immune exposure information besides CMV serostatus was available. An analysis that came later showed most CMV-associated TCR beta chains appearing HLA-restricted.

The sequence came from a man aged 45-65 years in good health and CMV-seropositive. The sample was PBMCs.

CDR3 coding DNA: TGTGCCCGATCAGGACAGTTTAATTCACCCCTCCACTTT. Translated: CARSGQFNSPLHF. This chain links TRBV30 with TRBJ1-6; weak D call: TRBD1 (6 bases). V lost 8 bases and J lost 6, with 14 bases in between. There are 13 residues in the CDR3. Germline loops: CDR1 GTSNPN, CDR2 SVGIG (reference sequence).